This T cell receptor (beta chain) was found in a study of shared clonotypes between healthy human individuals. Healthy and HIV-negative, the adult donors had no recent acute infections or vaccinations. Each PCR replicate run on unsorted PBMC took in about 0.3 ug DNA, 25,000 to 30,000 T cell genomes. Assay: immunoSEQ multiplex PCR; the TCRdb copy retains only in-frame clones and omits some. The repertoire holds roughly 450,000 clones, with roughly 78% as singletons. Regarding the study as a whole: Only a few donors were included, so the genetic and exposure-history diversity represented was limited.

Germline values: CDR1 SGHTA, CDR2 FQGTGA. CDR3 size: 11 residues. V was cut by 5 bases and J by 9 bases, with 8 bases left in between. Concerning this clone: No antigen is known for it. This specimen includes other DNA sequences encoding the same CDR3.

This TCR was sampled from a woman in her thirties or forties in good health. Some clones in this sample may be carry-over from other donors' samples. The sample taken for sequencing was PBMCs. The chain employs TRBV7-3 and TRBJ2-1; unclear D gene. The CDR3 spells CASSAGGEQFF. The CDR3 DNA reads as TGTGCCAGCAGCGCCGGCGGTGAGCAGTTCTTC.